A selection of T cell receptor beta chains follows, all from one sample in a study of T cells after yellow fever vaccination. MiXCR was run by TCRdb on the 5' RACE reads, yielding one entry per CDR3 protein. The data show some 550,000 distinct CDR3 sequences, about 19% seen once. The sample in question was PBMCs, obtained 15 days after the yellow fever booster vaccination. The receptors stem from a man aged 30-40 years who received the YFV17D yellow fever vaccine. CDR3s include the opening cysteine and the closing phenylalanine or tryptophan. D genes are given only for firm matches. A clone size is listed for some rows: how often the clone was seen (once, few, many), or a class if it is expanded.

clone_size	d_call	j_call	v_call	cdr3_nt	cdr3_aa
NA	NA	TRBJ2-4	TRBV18	TGTGCCAGCTCACCACCCTCAGGGCTGGGGGCCAAAAACATTCAGTACTTC	CASSPPSGLGAKNIQYF
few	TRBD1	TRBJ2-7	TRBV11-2	TGTGCCAGCAGCGCTATCGTACAGGGGCGATACGAGCAGTACTTC	CASSAIVQGRYEQYF
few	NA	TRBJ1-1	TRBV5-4	TGTGCCAGCAGCTTGGCGTCTACCATGAACACTGAAGCTTTCTTT	CASSLASTMNTEAFF
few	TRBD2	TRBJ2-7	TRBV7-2	TGTGCCTGCGAGGGACTAGCGGGAGGGATGGCGCAGTACTTC	CACEGLAGGMAQYF
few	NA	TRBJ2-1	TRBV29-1	TGCAGCGGGACCGGAAACGGGTACAATGAGCAGTTCTTC	CSGTGNGYNEQFF
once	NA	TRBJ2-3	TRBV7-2	TGTGCCAGCAGCTTAGGGACCCGTGAGGCAGATACGCAGTATTTT	CASSLGTREADTQYF
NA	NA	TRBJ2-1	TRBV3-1	TGTGCCTCCAGCCAAGATCTGTTTGCGGGAAGCTCCTACAATGAGCAGTTCTTC	CASSQDLFAGSSYNEQFF
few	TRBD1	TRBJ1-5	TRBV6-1	TGTGCCAGCAGGACAGGGTATCAGCCCCAGCATTTT	CASRTGYQPQHF
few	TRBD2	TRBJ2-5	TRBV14	TGTGCCAGCAGCCAAGACCCTAGCGGGAGCTGGGAGACCCAGTACTTC	CASSQDPSGSWETQYF
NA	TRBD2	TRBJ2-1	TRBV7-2	TGTGCCAGCAGCTTACCACTTAGCGGGAGGGCCATGTATGAGCAGTTCTTC	CASSLPLSGRAMYEQFF
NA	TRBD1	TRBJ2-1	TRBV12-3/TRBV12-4	TGTGCCAGCAGTAACCGGGACAGGGTCAATGAGCAGTTCTTC	CASSNRDRVNEQFF
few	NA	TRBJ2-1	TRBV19	TGTGCCAGTAGTATTCAGGGGTTCCACAATGAGCAGTTCTTC	CASSIQGFHNEQFF
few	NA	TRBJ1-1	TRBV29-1	TGCAGCGTATCTCCGGGGGGAAACACTGAAGCTTTCTTT	CSVSPGGNTEAFF
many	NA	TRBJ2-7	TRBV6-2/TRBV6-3	TGTGCCAGCGCCGGGACACCTTTATACGAGCAGTACTTC	CASAGTPLYEQYF
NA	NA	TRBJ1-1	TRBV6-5	TGTGCCACCCGGGGGAACGCTGAAGCTTTCTTT	CATRGNAEAFF
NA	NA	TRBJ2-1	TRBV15	TGTGCCACCAGCAGAGCCGTCGGTCGAGTTTACAGCTCCTACAATGAGCAGTTCTTC	CATSRAVGRVYSSYNEQFF
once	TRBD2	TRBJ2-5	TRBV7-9	TGTGCCAGTGGAAAGCGGGAAGACTTCCAAGAGACCCAGTACTTC	CASGKREDFQETQYF
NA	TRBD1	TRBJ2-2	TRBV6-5	TGTGCCAGCAGTTACCCCGACAGGGGTGGCGGGGAGCTGTTTTTT	CASSYPDRGGGELFF
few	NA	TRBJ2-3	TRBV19	TGTGCCAGTAGTATAAGCCCTAGCACAGATACGCAGTATTTT	CASSISPSTDTQYF
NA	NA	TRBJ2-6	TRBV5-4	TGTGCCAGCAGCTTGCCGGGCGGGGCCAACGTCCTGACTTTC	CASSLPGGANVLTF
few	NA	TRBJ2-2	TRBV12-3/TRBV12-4	TGTGCCAGCAGAACTACAGGCACCGGGGAGCTGTTTTTT	CASRTTGTGELFF
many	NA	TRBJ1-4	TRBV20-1	TGCAGTGCTAGTCGAGGGAATGAAAAACTGTTTTTT	CSASRGNEKLFF
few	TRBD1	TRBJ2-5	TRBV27	TGTGCCAGCAGTCATACAGGGGGCCCAGAGACCCAGTACTTC	CASSHTGGPETQYF
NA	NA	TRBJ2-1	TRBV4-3	TGCGCCAGCAGCCAAGTGAGGCCTCTCTCCTACAATGAGCAGTTCTTC	CASSQVRPLSYNEQFF
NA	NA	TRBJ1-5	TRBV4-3	TGCGCCAGCAGCCTCGGGACACATCAGCCCCAGCATTTT	CASSLGTHQPQHF
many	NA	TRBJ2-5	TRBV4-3	TGCGCCAGCAGCCAAGAGAACAGGAGGGAGACCCAGTACTTC	CASSQENRRETQYF
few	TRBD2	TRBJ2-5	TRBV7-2	TGTGCCAGCTCAAGAGGGAGGGGAGAGACCCAGTACTTC	CASSRGRGETQYF
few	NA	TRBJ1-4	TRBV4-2	TGTGCCAGCAGCCCCTTAACAGTTGAAAAACTGTTTTTT	CASSPLTVEKLFF
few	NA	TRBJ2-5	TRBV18	TGTGCCAGCTCACCCCTAAAAGAGACCCAGTACTTC	CASSPLKETQYF
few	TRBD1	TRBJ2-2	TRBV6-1	TGTGCCAGCAGTCGACAGGGTGGCACCGGGGAGCTGTTTTTT	CASSRQGGTGELFF
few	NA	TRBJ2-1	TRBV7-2	TGTGCCAGCAGCCCTCCCGCGCACTATGAGCAGTTCTTC	CASSPPAHYEQFF
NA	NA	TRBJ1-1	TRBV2	TGTGCCACTAATTCCAGGGGTTACGCTGAAGCTTTCTTT	CATNSRGYAEAFF
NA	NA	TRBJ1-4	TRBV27	TGTGCCAGCAGTTTGGGGCCTGAGGATGAAAAACTGTTTTTT	CASSLGPEDEKLFF
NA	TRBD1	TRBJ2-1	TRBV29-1	TGCAGCGTTGAGCTGGACAGGGGCTGGTATGAGCAGTTCTTC	CSVELDRGWYEQFF
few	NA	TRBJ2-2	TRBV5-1	TGCGCCAGCAGCTTGGTAGGCACGGGAGTCGGGGAGCTGTTTTTT	CASSLVGTGVGELFF
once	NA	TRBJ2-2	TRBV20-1	TGCAGTGCCGCGAGCCACCTCACCGGGGAGCTGTTTTTT	CSAASHLTGELFF
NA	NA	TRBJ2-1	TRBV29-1	TGCAGCGTTGACCCCGGAGTTCACTCCTACAATGAGCAGTTCTTC	CSVDPGVHSYNEQFF
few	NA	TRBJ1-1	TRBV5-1	TGCGCCAGCAGCTTGGTTGGGGGGACATACACTGAAGCTTTCTTT	CASSLVGGTYTEAFF
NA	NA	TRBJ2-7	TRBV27	TGTGCCAGCAGTAGGCCGGGCATGGCGACCTACGAGCAGTACTTC	CASSRPGMATYEQYF
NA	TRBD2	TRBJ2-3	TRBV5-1	TGCGCCAGCAGTGCCCCAGCGGGGCTTAGCACAGATACGCAGTATTTT	CASSAPAGLSTDTQYF
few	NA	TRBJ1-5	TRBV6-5	TGTGCCAGCAGTTACGTGATTGGGCAGCCCCAGCATTTT	CASSYVIGQPQHF
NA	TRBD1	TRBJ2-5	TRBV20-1	TGCAGTGCTAGAGGGACAGGGGGTCAAGAGACCCAGTACTTC	CSARGTGGQETQYF
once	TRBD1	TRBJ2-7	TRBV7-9	TGTGCCAGCAGCCCCGGTGGGGACAGGACCGTCGAGCAGTACTTC	CASSPGGDRTVEQYF
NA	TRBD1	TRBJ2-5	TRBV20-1	TGCAGTGCCACGGGACAGGGATACCAAGAGACCCAGTACTTC	CSATGQGYQETQYF
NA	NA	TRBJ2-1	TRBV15	TGTGCCACCAGCAGATCAAGTTCGGTCAATGAGCAGTTCTTC	CATSRSSSVNEQFF
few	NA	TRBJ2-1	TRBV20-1	TGCAGTGCTAGAGATCAGGTGTCCGAGATAACCTACAATGAGCAGTTCTTC	CSARDQVSEITYNEQFF
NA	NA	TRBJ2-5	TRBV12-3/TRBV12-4	TGTGCCAGCAAGCCGGGCGGGGTAGAGACCCAGTACTTC	CASKPGGVETQYF
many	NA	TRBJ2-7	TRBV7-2	TGCGCCAGCAGCTTGGTTGGGAACGAGCAGTACTTC	CASSLVGNEQYF
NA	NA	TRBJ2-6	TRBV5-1	TGCGCCAGCAGTTCGGACGACGGTCTGGCCTCTGGGGCCAACGTCCTGACTTTC	CASSSDDGLASGANVLTF
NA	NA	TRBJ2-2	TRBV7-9	TGTGCCCCCTGGGAATACACCGGGGAGCTGTTTTTT	CAPWEYTGELFF
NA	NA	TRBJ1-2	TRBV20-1	TGCAGTGCTAGGGGGGACGAATGGAGCTACACCTTC	CSARGDEWSYTF
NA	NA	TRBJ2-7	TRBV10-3	TGTGCCACCGAGGGCGCGGGGAAGCGGGTGTCCTACGAGCAGTACTTC	CATEGAGKRVSYEQYF
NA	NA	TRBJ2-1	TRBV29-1	TGCAGCGTTGAAACGGGATCCGTACACGATGAGCAGTTCTTC	CSVETGSVHDEQFF